This entry is about one TCR beta chain. The entry originates in a study of control samples from healthy donors and cancer patients. The CDR3 covers 12 residues. Trimming took 4 bases from V and 4 from J, leaving 7 bases between them. Using immunoSEQ multiplex PCR, the repertoire was profiled, and TCRdb retains in-frame clones only, with some absent. Among 140,000 to 150,000 clones listed, approximately 92% were seen once. The receptor was derived from a man aged 25 to 45 in good health. This chain uses TRBV12-3 or TRBV12-4 with TRBJ1-2, with D unresolved. Sequencing used blood. The CDR3 coding sequence is TGTGCCAGCAGTTCCCGGAGCTATGGCTACACCTTC. As protein: CASSSRSYGYTF.